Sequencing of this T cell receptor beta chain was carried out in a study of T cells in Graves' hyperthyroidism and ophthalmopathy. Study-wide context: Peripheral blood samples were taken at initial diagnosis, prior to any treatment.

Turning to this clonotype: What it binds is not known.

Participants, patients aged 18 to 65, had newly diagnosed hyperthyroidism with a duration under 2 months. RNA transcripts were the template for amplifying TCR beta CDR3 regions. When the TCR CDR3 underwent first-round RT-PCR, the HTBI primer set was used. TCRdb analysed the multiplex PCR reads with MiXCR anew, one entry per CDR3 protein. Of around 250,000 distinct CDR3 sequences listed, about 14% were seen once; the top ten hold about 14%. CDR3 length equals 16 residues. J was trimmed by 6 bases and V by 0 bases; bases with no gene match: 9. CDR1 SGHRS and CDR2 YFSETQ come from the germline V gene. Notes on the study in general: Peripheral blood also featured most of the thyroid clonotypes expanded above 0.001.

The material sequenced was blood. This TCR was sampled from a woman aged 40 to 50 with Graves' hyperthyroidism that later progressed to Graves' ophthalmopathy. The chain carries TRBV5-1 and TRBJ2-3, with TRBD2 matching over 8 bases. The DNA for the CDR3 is TGCGCCAGCAGCTTGGATACTAGCGGCGGGGAGGATACGCAGTATTTT. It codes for CASSLDTSGGEDTQYF.